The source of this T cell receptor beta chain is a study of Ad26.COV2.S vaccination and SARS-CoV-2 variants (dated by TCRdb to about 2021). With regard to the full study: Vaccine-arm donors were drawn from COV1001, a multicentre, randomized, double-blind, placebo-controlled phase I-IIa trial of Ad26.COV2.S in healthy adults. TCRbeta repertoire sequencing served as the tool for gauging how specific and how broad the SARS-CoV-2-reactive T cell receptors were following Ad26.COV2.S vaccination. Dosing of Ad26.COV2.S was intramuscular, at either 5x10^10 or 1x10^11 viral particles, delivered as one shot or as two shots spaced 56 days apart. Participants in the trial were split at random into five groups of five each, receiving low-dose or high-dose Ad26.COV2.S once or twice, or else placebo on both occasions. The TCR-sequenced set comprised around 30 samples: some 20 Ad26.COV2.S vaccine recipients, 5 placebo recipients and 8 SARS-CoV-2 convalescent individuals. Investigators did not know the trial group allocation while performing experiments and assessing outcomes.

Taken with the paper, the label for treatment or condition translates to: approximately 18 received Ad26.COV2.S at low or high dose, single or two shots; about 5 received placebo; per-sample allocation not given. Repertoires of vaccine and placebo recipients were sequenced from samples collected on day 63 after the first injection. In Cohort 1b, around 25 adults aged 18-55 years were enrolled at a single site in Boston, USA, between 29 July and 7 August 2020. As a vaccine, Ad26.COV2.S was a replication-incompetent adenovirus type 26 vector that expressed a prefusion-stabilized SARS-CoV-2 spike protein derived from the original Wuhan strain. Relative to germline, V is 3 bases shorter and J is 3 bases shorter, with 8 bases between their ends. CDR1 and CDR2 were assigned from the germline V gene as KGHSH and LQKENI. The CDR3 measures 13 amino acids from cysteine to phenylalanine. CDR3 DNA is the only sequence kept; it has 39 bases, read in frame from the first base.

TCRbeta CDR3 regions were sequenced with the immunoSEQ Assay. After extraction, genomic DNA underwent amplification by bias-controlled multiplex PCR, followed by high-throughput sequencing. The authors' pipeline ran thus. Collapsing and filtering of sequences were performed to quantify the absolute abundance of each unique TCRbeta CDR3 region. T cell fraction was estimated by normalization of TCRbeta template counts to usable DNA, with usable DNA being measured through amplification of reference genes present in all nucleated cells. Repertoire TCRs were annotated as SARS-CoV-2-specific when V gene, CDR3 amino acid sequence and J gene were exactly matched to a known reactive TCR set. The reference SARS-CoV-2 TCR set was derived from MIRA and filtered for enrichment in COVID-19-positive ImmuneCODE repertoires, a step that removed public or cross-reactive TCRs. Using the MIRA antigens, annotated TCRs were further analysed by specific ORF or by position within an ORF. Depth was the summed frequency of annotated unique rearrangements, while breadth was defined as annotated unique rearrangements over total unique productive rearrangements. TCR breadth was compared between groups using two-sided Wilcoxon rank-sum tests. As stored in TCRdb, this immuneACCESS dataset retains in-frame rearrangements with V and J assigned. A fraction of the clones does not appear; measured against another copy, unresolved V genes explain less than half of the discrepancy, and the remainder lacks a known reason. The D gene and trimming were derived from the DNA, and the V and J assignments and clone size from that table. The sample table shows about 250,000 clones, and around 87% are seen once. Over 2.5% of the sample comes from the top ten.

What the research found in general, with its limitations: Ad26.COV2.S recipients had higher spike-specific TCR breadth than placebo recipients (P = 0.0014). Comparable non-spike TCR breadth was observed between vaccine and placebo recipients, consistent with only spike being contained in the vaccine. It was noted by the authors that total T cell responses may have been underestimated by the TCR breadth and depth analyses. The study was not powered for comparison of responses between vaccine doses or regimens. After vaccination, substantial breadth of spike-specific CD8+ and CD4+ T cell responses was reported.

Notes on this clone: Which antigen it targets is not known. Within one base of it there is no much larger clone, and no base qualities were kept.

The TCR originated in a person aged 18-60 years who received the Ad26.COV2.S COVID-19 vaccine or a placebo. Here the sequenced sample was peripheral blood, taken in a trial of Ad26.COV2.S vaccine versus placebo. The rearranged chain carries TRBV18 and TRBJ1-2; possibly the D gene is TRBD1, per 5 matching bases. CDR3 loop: CASSPGEDYGYTF. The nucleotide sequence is TGTGCCAGCTCACCGGGGGAAGACTATGGCTACACCTTC.